What follows describes a single T cell receptor beta chain. This sample is part of a study of technical replicates of blood from a few donors. TCRdb's copy holds only in-frame clones and misses some; the assay was immunoSEQ multiplex PCR. The sample records under 15,000 clones, about 95% being singletons. This TCR was sampled from a human donor in good health. Source material: PBMCs.

CDR3 nucleotide sequence: TGTGCCAGCAGTTACTCACAGGGTGCAGATACGCAGTATTTT. Its translation is CASSYSQGADTQYF. The chain is built from TRBV6-5 and TRBJ2-3; D is perhaps TRBD1 (6 bases). V lost 0 bases and J 4 bases, leaving 8 bases between the germline ends. There are 14 residues in the CDR3. Germline V gene sequence: CDR1 MNHEY, CDR2 SVGAGI.